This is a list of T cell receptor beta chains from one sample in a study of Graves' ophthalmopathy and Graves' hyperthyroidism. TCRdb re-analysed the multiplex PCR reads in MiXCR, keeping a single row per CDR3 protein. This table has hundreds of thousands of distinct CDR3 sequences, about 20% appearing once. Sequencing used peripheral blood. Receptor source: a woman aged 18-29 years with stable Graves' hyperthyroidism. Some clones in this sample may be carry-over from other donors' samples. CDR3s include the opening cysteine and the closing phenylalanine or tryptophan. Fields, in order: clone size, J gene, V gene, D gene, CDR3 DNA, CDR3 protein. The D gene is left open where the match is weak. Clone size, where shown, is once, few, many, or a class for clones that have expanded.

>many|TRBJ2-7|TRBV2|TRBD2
TGTGCCAGCAGTGCGGGGCTAGCGGTTGCCTACGAGCAGCACTTC
CASSAGLAVAYEQHF
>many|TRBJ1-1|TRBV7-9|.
TGTGCCAGCAGCGAACCGGACACCTACGCTTTCTTT
CASSEPDTYAFF
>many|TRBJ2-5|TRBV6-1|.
TGTGCCAGCAGGGAAGACGGGACACCTGGAGAGACCCAGTACTTC
CASREDGTPGETQYF
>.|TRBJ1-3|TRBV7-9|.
TGTGCCAGCAGCCCCGCCAGGTCCTCTGGAAACACCATATATTTT
CASSPARSSGNTIYF
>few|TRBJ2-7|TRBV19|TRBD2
TGTGCCAGTAGCCCCCAGCGGGGGGGCTCCTACGAGCAGTACTTC
CASSPQRGGSYEQYF
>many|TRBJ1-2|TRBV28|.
TGTGCCAGCAGGCCAGGCTCCTCTGGCTACACCTTC
CASRPGSSGYTF
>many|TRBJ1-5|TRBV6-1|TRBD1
TGTGCCAGCAGACCGACAGGGAGCCATCAGCCCCAGCATTTT
CASRPTGSHQPQHF
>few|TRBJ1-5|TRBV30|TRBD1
TGTGCCTGGTCCACCCAGCACCGAGGGGGCTTAATTCAGCCCCAGCATTTT
CAWSTQHRGGLIQPQHF
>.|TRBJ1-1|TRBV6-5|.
TGTGCCAGCAGTTACCGAGCGGTGGGCACTGAAGCTTTCTTT
CASSYRAVGTEAFF
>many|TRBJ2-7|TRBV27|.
TGTGCCAGCAGTTTATCTATCCAGAGGTCTTACGAGCAGTACTTC
CASSLSIQRSYEQYF
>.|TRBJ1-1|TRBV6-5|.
TGTGCCAGCAGTTACGGGGGGCCCCCCAATGAAGCTTTCTTT
CASSYGGPPNEAFF
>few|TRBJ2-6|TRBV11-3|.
TGTGCCAGCAGCTTAGATATCTCTGGGGCCAACGTCCTGACTTTC
CASSLDISGANVLTF
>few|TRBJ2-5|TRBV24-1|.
TGTGCCACCAGTGACGGGACCACCGGGTACCAAGAGACCCAGTACTTC
CATSDGTTGYQETQYF
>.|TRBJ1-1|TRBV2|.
TGTGCCAGCAGTGTCCCCCTCATCTTTGAGAACACTGAAGCTTTCTTT
CASSVPLIFENTEAFF
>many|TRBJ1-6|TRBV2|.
TGTGCCAGCAGTGTGGAAGGGGGTCAGGATTCACCCCTCCACTTT
CASSVEGGQDSPLHF
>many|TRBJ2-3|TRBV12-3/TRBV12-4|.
TGTGCCAGCAGTGCCTCCGGCACAGATACGCAGTATTTT
CASSASGTDTQYF
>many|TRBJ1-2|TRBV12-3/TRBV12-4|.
TGTGCCAGCAGTTTCGAGGGACGGACTATAGTAGGCTATGGCTACACCTTC
CASSFEGRTIVGYGYTF
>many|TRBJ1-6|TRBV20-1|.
TGCAGTGCACGTACGGGACAAGTGGATTCACCCCTCCACTTT
CSARTGQVDSPLHF
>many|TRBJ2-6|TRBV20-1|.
TGCAGTGCTACCACTGGACCTGGGGCCAACGTCCTGACTTTC
CSATTGPGANVLTF
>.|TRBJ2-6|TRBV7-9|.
TGTGCCAGCGTTCAATCTTCTGGGGCCAACGTCCTGACTTTC
CASVQSSGANVLTF
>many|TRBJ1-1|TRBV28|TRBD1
TGTGCCAGCAGGAGGGGACAGATGACCACTGAAGCTTTCTTT
CASRRGQMTTEAFF
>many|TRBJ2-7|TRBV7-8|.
TGTGCCAGCAGCACGGGGGTCCACGAGCAGTACTTC
CASSTGVHEQYF
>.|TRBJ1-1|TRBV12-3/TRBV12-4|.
TGTGCCAGCAGTTTATCCGGTGGTCGGGCTGAAGCTTTCTTT
CASSLSGGRAEAFF
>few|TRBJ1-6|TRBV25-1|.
TGTGCCAGCAGTGACCGGGGGAGTTCACCCCTCCACTTT
CASSDRGSSPLHF
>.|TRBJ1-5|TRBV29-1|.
TGCAGCGCAACCTTTCCTTGGGGCAATCAGCCCCAGCATTTT
CSATFPWGNQPQHF
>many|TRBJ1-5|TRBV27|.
TGTGCCAGCCGGGCGGAGTATAGCAATCAGCCCCAGCATTTT
CASRAEYSNQPQHF
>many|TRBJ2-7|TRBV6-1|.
TGTGCCAGCAGCCCGGCAGGGACTTTGGACGAGCAGTACTTC
CASSPAGTLDEQYF
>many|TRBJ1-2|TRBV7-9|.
TGTGCCAGCAGCAAGCAAGGGAAGGGTAACTATGGCTACACCTTC
CASSKQGKGNYGYTF
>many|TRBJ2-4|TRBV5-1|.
TGCGCCAGCAGCGGGGGGGGACAGCGGGACATTCAGTACTTC
CASSGGGQRDIQYF
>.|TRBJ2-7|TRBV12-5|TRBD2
TGTGCTAGTGGTTTGGTACGCCTAGCGGGAGTACACGAGCAGTACTTC
CASGLVRLAGVHEQYF
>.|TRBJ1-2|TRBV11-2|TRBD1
TGTGCCAGCAGCACAGGGGGCGTTGGCTACACCTTC
CASSTGGVGYTF
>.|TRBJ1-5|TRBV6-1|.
TGTGCCAGCCTTGGGGGGTATAGGAATCAGCCCCAGCATTTT
CASLGGYRNQPQHF
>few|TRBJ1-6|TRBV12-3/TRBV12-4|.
TGTGCCAGCAGTTTAAACCGGGCCTCACCCCTCCACTTT
CASSLNRASPLHF
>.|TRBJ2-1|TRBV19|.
TGTGCCAGTACTCCCTTCCAGGGATTCTCCTACAATGAGCAGTTCTTC
CASTPFQGFSYNEQFF
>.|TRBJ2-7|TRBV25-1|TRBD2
TGTGCCAGCAGTGATAAGTATGGACTAGCGGGAAGAGGCGAGCAGTACTTC
CASSDKYGLAGRGEQYF
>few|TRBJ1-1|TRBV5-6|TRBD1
TGTGCCAGCAGCGTATACGGGACAGGGTTCATGAACACTGAAGCTTTCTTT
CASSVYGTGFMNTEAFF
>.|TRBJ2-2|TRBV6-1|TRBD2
TGTGCCAGCACCCTGGGGGGGGCCGGGGAGCTGTTTTTT
CASTLGGAGELFF
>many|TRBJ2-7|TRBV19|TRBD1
TGTGCCAGTAGTATCGACACCGGGACAGGCTCCTACGAGCAGTACTTC
CASSIDTGTGSYEQYF
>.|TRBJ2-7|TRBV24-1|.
TGTGCCACCAGTGAAAGCGGGCCGGGAGAGCAATACTTC
CATSESGPGEQYF
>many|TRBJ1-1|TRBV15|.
TGTGCCACCAGCAGAGGACGTGGAAGGACTGAAGCTTTCTTT
CATSRGRGRTEAFF
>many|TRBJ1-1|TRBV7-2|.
TGTGCCAGCAGCTTAGCGGCCCGGGGGAACACTGAAGCTTTCTTT
CASSLAARGNTEAFF
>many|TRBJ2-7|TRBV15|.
TGTGCCACCAGCATGAGGGACGGGCCCTACGAGCAGTACTTC
CATSMRDGPYEQYF
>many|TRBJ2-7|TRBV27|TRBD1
TGTGCCAGCAGTTTACCAGGGGGACACGAGCAGTACTTC
CASSLPGGHEQYF
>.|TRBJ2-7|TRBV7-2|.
TGTGCCAGCAGCTGGACGGGTACGGGAGAGCAGTACTTC
CASSWTGTGEQYF
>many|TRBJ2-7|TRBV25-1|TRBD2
TGTGCCAGCAGTGAAGGAAGCGGGAGATCCTACGAGCAGTACTTC
CASSEGSGRSYEQYF
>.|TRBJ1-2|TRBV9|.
TGTGCCAGCAGCCCCCACCGGGGGATGGGAGGCTATGGCTACACCTTC
CASSPHRGMGGYGYTF